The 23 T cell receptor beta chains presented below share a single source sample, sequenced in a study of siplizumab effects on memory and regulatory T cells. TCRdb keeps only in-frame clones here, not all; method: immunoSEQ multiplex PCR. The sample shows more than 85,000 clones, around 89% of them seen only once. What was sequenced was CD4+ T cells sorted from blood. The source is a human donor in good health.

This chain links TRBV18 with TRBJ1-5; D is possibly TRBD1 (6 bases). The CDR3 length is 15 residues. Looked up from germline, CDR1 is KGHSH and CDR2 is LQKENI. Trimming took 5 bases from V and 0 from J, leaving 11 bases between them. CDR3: CASSGDRISNQPQHF. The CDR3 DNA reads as TGTGCCAGCTCAGGTGACAGGATTAGCAATCAGCCCCAGCATTTT.

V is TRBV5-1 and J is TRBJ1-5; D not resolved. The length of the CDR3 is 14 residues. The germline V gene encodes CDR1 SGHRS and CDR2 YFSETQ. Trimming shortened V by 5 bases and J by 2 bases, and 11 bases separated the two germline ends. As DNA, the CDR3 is TGCGCCAGCAGGCCGGGTTTCGGCAATCAGCCCCAGCATTTT. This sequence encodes CASRPGFGNQPQHF.

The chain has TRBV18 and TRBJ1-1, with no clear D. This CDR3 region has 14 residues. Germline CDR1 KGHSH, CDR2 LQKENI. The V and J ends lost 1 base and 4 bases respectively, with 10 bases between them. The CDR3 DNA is TGTGCCAGCTCACCACGGACCTTGAGCACTGAAGCTTTCTTT. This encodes CASSPRTLSTEAFF.

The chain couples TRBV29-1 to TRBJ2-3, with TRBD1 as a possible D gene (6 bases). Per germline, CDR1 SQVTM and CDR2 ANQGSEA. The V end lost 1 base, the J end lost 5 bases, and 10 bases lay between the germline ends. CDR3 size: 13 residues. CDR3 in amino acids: CSVEGTVEDTQYF. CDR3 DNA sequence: TGCAGCGTTGAAGGGACAGTCGAAGATACGCAGTATTTT.

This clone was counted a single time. The CDR3 reads CASSRGGGSGAGELFF. CDR3 bases: TGTGCCAGCAGCCGCGGCGGAGGGAGTGGGGCCGGGGAGCTGTTTTTT. J is TRBJ2-2 and V is TRBV7-9; D may be TRBD2 (6 bases). Germline V lookup: CDR1 SEHNR, CDR2 FQNEAQ (reference sequence). The CDR3 loop spans 16 amino acids. The ends were cut back, 5 bases at V and 6 bases at J, with 19 bases in the middle. The complete variable domain, with remaining parts taken from reference TRBV7-9 and TRBJ2-2, reads DTGVSQNPRHKITKRGQNVTFRCDPISEHNRLYWYRQTLGQGPEFLTYFQNEAQLEKSRLLSDRFSAERPKGSFSTLEIQRTEQGDSAMYLCASSRGGGSGAGELFFGEGSRLTVL.

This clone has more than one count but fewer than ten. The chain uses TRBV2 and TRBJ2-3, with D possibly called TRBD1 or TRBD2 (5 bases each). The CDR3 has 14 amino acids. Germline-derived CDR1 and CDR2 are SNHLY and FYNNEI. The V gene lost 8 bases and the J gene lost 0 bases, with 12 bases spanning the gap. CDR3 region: CASRGISSTDTQYF. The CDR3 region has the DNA TGTGCCAGCCGGGGCATCTCTAGCACAGATACGCAGTATTTT. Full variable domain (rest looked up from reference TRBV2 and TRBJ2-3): EPEVTQTPSHQVTQMGQEVILRCVPISNHLYFYWYRQILGQKVEFLVSFYNNEISEKSEIFDDQFSVERPDGSNFTLKIRSTKLEDSAMYFCASRGISSTDTQYFGPGTRLTVL.

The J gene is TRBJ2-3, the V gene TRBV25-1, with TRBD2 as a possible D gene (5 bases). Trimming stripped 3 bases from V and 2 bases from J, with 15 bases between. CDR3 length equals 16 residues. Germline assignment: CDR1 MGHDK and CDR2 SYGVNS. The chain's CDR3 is CASSDPAGSATDTQYF. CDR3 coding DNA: TGTGCCAGCAGTGATCCCGCTGGGAGCGCCACAGATACGCAGTATTTT.

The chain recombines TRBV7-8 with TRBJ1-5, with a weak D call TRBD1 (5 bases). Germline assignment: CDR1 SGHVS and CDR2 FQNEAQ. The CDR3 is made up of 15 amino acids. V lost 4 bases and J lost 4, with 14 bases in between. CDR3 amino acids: CASSSDGTWNQPQHF. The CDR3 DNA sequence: TGTGCCAGCAGCTCTGACGGGACTTGGAATCAGCCCCAGCATTTT.

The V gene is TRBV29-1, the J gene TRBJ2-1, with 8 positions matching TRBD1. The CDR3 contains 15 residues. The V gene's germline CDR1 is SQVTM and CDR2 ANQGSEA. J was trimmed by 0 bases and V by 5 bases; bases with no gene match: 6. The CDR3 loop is CSVSQGAVSYNEQFF. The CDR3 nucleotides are TGCAGCGTTTCTCAGGGGGCGGTCTCCTACAATGAGCAGTTCTTC.

Here the CDR3 reads CASSPGTSYEQFF. CDR3 in DNA: TGCGCCAGCAGCCCTGGGACTAGCTATGAGCAGTTCTTC. The chain couples TRBV5-1 to TRBJ2-1; 9 bases align to TRBD2. Germline CDR1 reads SGHRS; CDR2 reads YFSETQ. V gave up 4 bases and J gave up 8 bases; unmatched junction bases: 4. The CDR3 loop spans 13 amino acids.

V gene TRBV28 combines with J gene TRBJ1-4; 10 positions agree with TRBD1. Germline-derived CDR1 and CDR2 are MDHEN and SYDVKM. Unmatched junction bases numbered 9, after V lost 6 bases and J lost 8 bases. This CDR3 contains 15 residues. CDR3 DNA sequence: TGTGCCAGCAGCCCACCTCGGGACAGGGGCGAAAAACTGTTTTTT. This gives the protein CASSPPRDRGEKLFF.

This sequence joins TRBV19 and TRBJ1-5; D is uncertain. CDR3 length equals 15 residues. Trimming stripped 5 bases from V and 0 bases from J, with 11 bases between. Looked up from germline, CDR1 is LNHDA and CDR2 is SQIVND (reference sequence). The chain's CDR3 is CASSPAGISNQPQHF. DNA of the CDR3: TGTGCCAGTAGTCCAGCCGGGATTAGCAATCAGCCCCAGCATTTT.

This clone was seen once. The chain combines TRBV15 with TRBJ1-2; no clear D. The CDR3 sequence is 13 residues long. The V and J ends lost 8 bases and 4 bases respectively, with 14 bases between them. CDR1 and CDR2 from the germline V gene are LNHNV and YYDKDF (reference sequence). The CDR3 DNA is TGTGCCACCGCCAAGGACGGGCTCTATGGCTACACCTTC. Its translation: CATAKDGLYGYTF.

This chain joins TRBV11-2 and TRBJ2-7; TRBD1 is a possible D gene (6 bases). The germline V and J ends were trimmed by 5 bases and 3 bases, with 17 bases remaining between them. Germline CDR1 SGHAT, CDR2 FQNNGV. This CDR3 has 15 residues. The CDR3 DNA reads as TGTGCCAGCAGCCCAGGTGACAGGTTTTTCTACGAGCAGTACTTC. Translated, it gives CASSPGDRFFYEQYF.

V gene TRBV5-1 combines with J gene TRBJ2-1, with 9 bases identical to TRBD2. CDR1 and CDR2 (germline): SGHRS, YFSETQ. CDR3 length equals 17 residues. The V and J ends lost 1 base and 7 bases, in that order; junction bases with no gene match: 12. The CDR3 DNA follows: TGCGCCAGCAGCTTGCCTACCCGGGCGGGAGGGTGGAATGAGCAGTTCTTC. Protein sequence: CASSLPTRAGGWNEQFF.

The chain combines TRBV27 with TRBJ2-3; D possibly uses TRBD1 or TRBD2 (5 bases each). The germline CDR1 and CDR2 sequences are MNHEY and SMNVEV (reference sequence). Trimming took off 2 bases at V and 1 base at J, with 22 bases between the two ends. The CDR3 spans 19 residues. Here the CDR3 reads CASSLRGRARGIRTDTQYF. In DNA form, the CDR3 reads TGTGCCAGCAGTTTAAGGGGTCGGGCCCGGGGAATCCGCACAGATACGCAGTATTTT.

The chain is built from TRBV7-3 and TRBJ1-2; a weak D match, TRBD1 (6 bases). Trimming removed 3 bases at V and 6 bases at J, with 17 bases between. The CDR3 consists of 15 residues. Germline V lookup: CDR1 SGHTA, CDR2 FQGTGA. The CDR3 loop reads CASSLFLRGQDGYTF. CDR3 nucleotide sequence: TGTGCCAGCAGCTTGTTTCTTCGGGGGCAGGATGGCTACACCTTC.

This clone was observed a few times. CDR3 bases: TGTGCCAGTAGTATTCGGACGGGGACTGAAGCTTTCTTT. Translating gives CASSIRTGTEAFF. The chain employs TRBV19 and TRBJ1-1, with D unresolved. Between the trimmed V and J ends, which lost 3 bases and 5 bases, there was a span of 10 bases. Germline V lookup: CDR1 LNHDA, CDR2 SQIVND (reference sequence). The CDR3 covers 13 residues.

DNA of the CDR3: TGTGCCATCAGTGAGTTAGAAAACACTGAAGCTTTCTTT. The encoded protein is CAISELENTEAFF. The chain joins TRBV10-3 to TRBJ1-1; D not resolved. This CDR3 is built from 13 residues. Germline V gene sequence: CDR1 ENHRY, CDR2 SYGVKD. V was pared by 1 base and J by 2 bases, with 5 bases between.

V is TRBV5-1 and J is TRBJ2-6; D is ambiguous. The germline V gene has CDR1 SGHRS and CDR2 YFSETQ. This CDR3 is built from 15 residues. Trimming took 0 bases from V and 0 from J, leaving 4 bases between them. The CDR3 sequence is CASSLAGSGANVLTF. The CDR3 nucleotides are TGCGCCAGCAGCTTGGCGGGCTCTGGGGCCAACGTCCTGACTTTC.

The CDR3 region has the DNA TGTGCCTGGAGTGTGGTTAACACCGGGGAGCTGTTTTTT. Its translation: CAWSVVNTGELFF. This rearrangement joins TRBV30 to TRBJ2-2; D not certain. Germline values: CDR1 GTSNPN, CDR2 SVGIG (reference sequence). V gave up 0 bases and J gave up 2 bases, with 4 bases separating them. This CDR3 comprises 13 residues.

The CDR3 sequence is CASPQLEDAHQGRQYF. CDR3 coding DNA: TGCGCCAGCCCCCAACTAGAGGACGCACACCAGGGAAGGCAGTACTTC. The chain joins TRBV23-1 to TRBJ2-7; D possibly matches TRBD1 or TRBD2 (5 bases each). TRBV23-1 is known as an ORF, though its function is uncertain. Trimming left V 8 bases short and J 9 bases short, with 29 bases between. This CDR3 region has 16 residues.

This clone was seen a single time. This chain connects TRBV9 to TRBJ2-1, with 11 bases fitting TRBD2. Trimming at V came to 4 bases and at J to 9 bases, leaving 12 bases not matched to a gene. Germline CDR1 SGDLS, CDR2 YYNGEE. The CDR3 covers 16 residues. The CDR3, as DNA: TGTGCCAGCAGCCCGACCGGGACTAGCGGTGCTCGTGAGCAGTTCTTC. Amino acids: CASSPTGTSGAREQFF.